This T cell receptor beta chain was recovered during a study of blood T cell repertoires in COVID-19. In the original workflow: Cell counts per sample came from amplifying reference gene primers. Clones were sequenced by immunoSEQ multiplex PCR, and TCRdb holds only the in-frame ones, with some missing. That table is the source of V, J and clone size, and D and trimming were worked out from the DNA. The sample contains over 350,000 clones, around nine tenths of which appear only once. The CDR3 is 14 amino acids. Germline loops: CDR1 SGHTS, CDR2 YDEGEE. Trimming took 1 base from V and 8 from J, leaving 13 bases between them. Participants reported their clinical history, and cohort assignment relied on those reports.

The TCR was taken from a woman aged 45-65 years who had recovered from COVID-19. Input material: PBMCs or T cells enriched from blood (not recorded which). The chain employs TRBV5-8 and TRBJ1-5, with D perhaps TRBD1 (6 bases). CDR3 region: CASSLWEGGKPQHF. CDR3 nucleotide sequence: TGTGCCAGCAGCTTGTGGGAGGGGGGTAAGCCCCAGCATTTT.